Each of the 13 T cell receptor beta chains below was sequenced from the same sample in a study of T cells in Graves' hyperthyroidism and ophthalmopathy. Amplified TCR beta CDR3 regions derived from RNA transcripts. An initial round of RT-PCR targeting the TCR CDR3 relied on the HTBI primer set. One entry per CDR3 protein results from TCRdb running MiXCR on the multiplex PCR reads. The data hold about 510,000 distinct CDR3 sequences, with 14% observed a single time. The material sequenced was blood. These TCRs come from a woman aged 40 to 49 with Graves' hyperthyroidism.

This clonotype was seen more than once but under ten times. The V and J genes are TRBV3-1 and TRBJ2-6, with 8 positions matching TRBD1. Trimming cost V 1 base and J 0 bases; bases outside gene matches: 5. The CDR3 runs to 18 residues. The germline V gene has CDR1 LGHDT and CDR2 YNNKEL (reference sequence). The CDR3: CASSQVGTGPSGANVLTF. For the CDR3, the DNA is TGTGCCAGCAGCCAAGTAGGGACAGGACCCTCTGGGGCCAACGTCCTGACTTTC.

This sequence joins TRBV5-1 and TRBJ2-3; D tentatively reads TRBD1 or TRBD2 (7 bases each). CDR1 is SGHRS, CDR2 YFSETQ, per germline. Trimming removed 5 bases at V and 4 bases at J, with 23 bases between. This CDR3 comprises 17 residues. The CDR3 protein is CASSFREGARTADTQYF. DNA of the CDR3: TGCGCCAGCAGTTTCAGGGAGGGGGCGAGGACCGCAGATACGCAGTATTTT.

In its sample, this clonotype was seen many times. V usage is TRBV28 and J usage is TRBJ2-5; no clear D. CDR1 MDHEN and CDR2 SYDVKM come from the germline V gene. Trimming shortened V by 6 bases and J by 5 bases, and 16 bases separated the two germline ends. The CDR3 runs 14 residues. The CDR3 region is CASSHPPTWETQYF. In nucleotides, the CDR3 is TGTGCCAGCAGCCACCCCCCCACTTGGGAGACCCAGTACTTC.

This clonotype showed up just a few times. The V call is TRBV6-1, the J call TRBJ2-7; TRBD2 matches at 7 bases. V was pared by 7 bases and J by 6 bases, with 12 bases of the junction left unmatched. The CDR3 length is 14 residues. In germline, CDR1 is MNHNS, CDR2 SASEGT. The CDR3, as DNA: TGTGCCAGCACAGAGCGGGACTCGTCAGGCGAGCAGTACTTC. It specifies CASTERDSSGEQYF.

On this clonotype: The CDR3 does not close with the conserved phenylalanine or tryptophan, likely indicating a read error. The V call is TRBV20-1, the J call TRBJ1-5, with D tentatively TRBD1 (6 bases). Per germline, CDR1 DFQATT and CDR2 SNEGSKA (reference sequence). Trimming cost V 5 bases and J 0 bases, with 11 bases left between them. CDR3 length: 14 amino acids. The CDR3 region is CSAAQGYSNQPQHL. The CDR3, as DNA: TGCAGTGCTGCACAGGGTTATAGCAATCAGCCCCAGCATCTT.

This clonotype was seen repeatedly, ten times or more. V usage is TRBV27 and J usage is TRBJ2-2; TRBD2 might be the D (6 bases). Germline loops: CDR1 MNHEY, CDR2 SMNVEV (reference sequence). V shed 5 bases and J shed 6 bases, with 10 bases lying between them. This CDR3 is built from 13 residues. The CDR3 loop is CASSIWDSGELFF. The DNA for the CDR3 is TGTGCCAGCAGTATCTGGGACTCCGGGGAGCTGTTTTTT.

This clonotype was seen at least ten times. The rearrangement joins TRBV12-3 or TRBV12-4 to TRBJ2-3; possibly TRBD2 for D (7 bases). This CDR3 spans 14 amino acids. V was shortened by 7 bases and J by 4 bases, with 15 bases between the two germline ends. Here the CDR3 reads CASTQRGGADTQYF. The CDR3 DNA follows: TGTGCCAGCACCCAGAGGGGGGGCGCAGATACGCAGTATTTT.

This clonotype appeared many times. The V call is TRBV30, the J call TRBJ1-1, with TRBD1 as a possible D gene (6 bases). This CDR3 spans 14 amino acids. Germline lookup yields CDR1 GTSNPN and CDR2 SVGIG (reference sequence). Deletions cut 0 bases from V and 5 bases from J, with 13 bases between. The CDR3 DNA reads TGTGCCTGGAGTGTAGGGGGAGCGGGGACTGAAGCTTTCTTT. Residues: CAWSVGGAGTEAFF.

This clonotype was found a few times. The chain is built from TRBV15 and TRBJ2-1; 8 bases line up with TRBD1. Germline V gene data show CDR1 as LNHNV and CDR2 as YYDKDF (reference sequence). The CDR3 has 18 residues. Trimming cost V 0 bases and J 2 bases; bases outside gene matches: 9. CDR3 in DNA: TGTGCCACCAGCAGAGATCTTGTCGGACAGGGAACCTACAATGAGCAGTTCTTC. Amino acid sequence: CATSRDLVGQGTYNEQFF.

In regard to this clonotype: A much larger clone lies a single base off, so this may be a read error. The rearrangement uses TRBV27 and TRBJ2-3; 10 bases fit TRBD2. Per the germline V gene, CDR1 is MNHEY and CDR2 is SMNVEV (reference sequence). Trimming took 4 bases from V and 2 from J; bases not matched to a gene: 6. The CDR3 extends over 16 amino acids. This CDR3 reads CASSSYGLADTDTQYF. DNA of the CDR3: TGTGCCAGCAGTTCTTATGGACTAGCGGACACAGATACGCAGTATTTT.

The V gene is TRBV30, the J gene TRBJ2-5; perhaps TRBD1 as D (5 bases). Germline assignment: CDR1 GTSNPN and CDR2 SVGIG (reference sequence). The CDR3 totals 17 residues. V shed 0 bases and J shed 5 bases, with 22 bases lying between them. CDR3 sequence: CAWSVLRPGLKGETQYF. The CDR3 DNA reads as TGTGCCTGGAGTGTACTGCGGCCAGGGCTCAAGGGTGAGACCCAGTACTTC.

This clonotype showed up just a few times. V is TRBV24-1 and J is TRBJ2-3; TRBD1 matches 7 bases. The V and J ends lost 0 bases and 6 bases, in that order; junction bases with no gene match: 14. The germline gives CDR1 KGHDR, CDR2 SFDVKD. The CDR3 is made up of 18 amino acids. CDR3 amino acids: CATSDLTSTGYTTDTQYF. The CDR3 DNA sequence: TGTGCCACCAGTGATTTGACCTCGACAGGGTATACCACCGATACGCAGTATTTT.

There are many counts of this clonotype. The chain recombines TRBV12-3 or TRBV12-4 with TRBJ2-3, with 7 bases identical to TRBD1. This CDR3 comprises 16 residues. J lost 2 bases, V lost 5 bases, and 10 bases had no gene match. Here the CDR3 DNA reads TGTGCCAGCAGTCCCCAGACAGGGAAGAACACAGATACGCAGTATTTT. Translating gives CASSPQTGKNTDTQYF.